Below are 20 T cell receptor beta chains sequenced from a single sample in a study of cytomegalovirus exposure and HLA in healthy donors. The PCR had 60 Vbeta and 13 Jbeta primers. The protocol was immunoSEQ multiplex PCR, while the TCRdb copy is restricted to in-frame clones and leaves out a portion. The sample gives about 81,000 clones, over 70% of which show up once; around 3.2% is in the top ten. The sample was PBMCs. Receptors were obtained from a man aged 50-59 years in good health and CMV-seropositive.

This sequence joins TRBV18 and TRBJ1-2; 7 bases map to TRBD1. The CDR3 totals 16 residues. Germline V gives CDR1 KGHSH, CDR2 LQKENI. Trimming removed 3 bases from V and 1 base from J; junction bases left unmatched: 8. The CDR3 here is CASSPIRDSNNYGYTF. The CDR3 DNA reads TGTGCCAGCTCACCGATCCGGGACAGTAATAACTATGGCTACACCTTC.

CDR3 coding DNA: TGTGCCAGTAGTATGGAGGGACAGGGAATCTATGGCTACACCTTC. Its translation is CASSMEGQGIYGYTF. V usage is TRBV19 and J usage is TRBJ1-2; TRBD1 aligns across 9 bases. Germline V gene sequence: CDR1 LNHDA, CDR2 SQIVND (reference sequence). The CDR3 contains 15 residues. Losses at the gene ends were 3 bases for V and 4 bases for J; bases not matched to a gene: 6.

The chain couples TRBV10-1 to TRBJ2-5; 9 nucleotides match TRBD1. The J call may not be correct, given that the DNA end is closer to TRBJ2-7. The CDR3 consists of 15 residues. Looked up from germline, CDR1 is WNHNN and CDR2 is SYGVQD (reference sequence). The CDR3 DNA reads TGCGCCAGCAGTGAGGGGGGACAGGGTAGCCGCGAGCAGTACTTC. It translates to CASSEGGQGSREQYF.

The V call is TRBV27, the J call TRBJ2-5; 8 nucleotides line up with TRBD2. CDR1 and CDR2 from the germline V gene are MNHEY and SMNVEV (reference sequence). V shed 0 bases and J 3 bases; nucleotides not matched to a gene: 6. CDR3 length equals 16 residues. The CDR3 DNA reads as TGTGCCAGCAGTTTATCTTGCACAGCGGGGGAAGAGACCCAGTACTTC. The encoded protein is CASSLSCTAGEETQYF.

This clone is a singleton in its sample. The CDR3 reads CASGLGLTWTGETSETQYF. CDR3 DNA sequence: TGTGCTAGTGGTTTGGGACTAACCTGGACAGGGGAAACTTCGGAGACCCAGTACTTC. The chain recombines TRBV12-5 with TRBJ2-5, with 9 positions matching TRBD1. In germline, CDR1 is LGHNT, CDR2 FRNRAP. J was trimmed by 5 bases and V by 1 base; bases with no gene match: 17. The CDR3 is 19 amino acids.

CDR3 DNA sequence: TGCGCCAGCAGTTTTGGACTAGCGGGCCCCTACGAGCAGTACTTC. Encoded protein: CASSFGLAGPYEQYF. V is TRBV4-1 and J is TRBJ2-7; 11 nucleotides align to TRBD2. V shed 6 bases and J 2 bases; nucleotides not matched to a gene: 6. Germline V gives CDR1 MGHRA, CDR2 YSYEKL. The CDR3 spans 15 residues.

The chain couples TRBV30 to TRBJ2-5; D is ambiguous. Trimming took off 1 base at V and 5 bases at J, with 5 bases between the two ends. The CDR3 contains 11 residues. Germline CDR1 GTSNPN, CDR2 SVGIG (reference sequence). The DNA for the CDR3 is TGTGCCTGGAGTGGTCAGGAGACCCAGTACTTC. Translation: CAWSGQETQYF.

This clone has only a few counts. The rearrangement links TRBV11-2 to TRBJ2-5; TRBD1 aligns across 9 bases. V lost 6 bases, J lost 3 bases, and 5 bases stayed unmatched. The CDR3 has 14 amino acids. Germline assignment: CDR1 SGHAT and CDR2 FQNNGV. This CDR3 is CASRGQGFEETQYF. The CDR3 DNA is TGTGCCAGCAGGGGACAGGGTTTCGAAGAGACCCAGTACTTC.

This clone was seen a few times. No conserved phenylalanine or tryptophan is present at the end of the CDR3, so a read error is the likely explanation. No DNA is shown, since the ends of the CDR3 on it are uncertain; the CDR3 is the one TCRdb lists. The genes are TRBV5-1 and TRBJ2-7; the table calls TRBD2, which could not be checked here. The CDR3 has 8 amino acids, counting both end residues. Germline CDR1 reads SGHRS; CDR2 reads YFSETQ. CDR3 residues: CASSWGGI.

The rearrangement links TRBV2 to TRBJ1-5; D is unresolved. This CDR3 region has 14 residues. Trimming cost V 2 bases and J 4 bases, with 9 bases left between them. CDR1 and CDR2 (germline): SNHLY, FYNNEI. The DNA of the CDR3 is TGTGCCAGCAGTGAACGCCAGATTAATCAGCCCCAGCATTTT. As protein: CASSERQINQPQHF.

J is TRBJ2-2 and V is TRBV25-1; D remains ambiguous. Germline CDR1 reads MGHDK; CDR2 reads SYGVNS. V was shortened by 6 bases and J by 2 bases, with 13 bases between the two germline ends. CDR3 length: 15 amino acids. In DNA form, the CDR3 reads TGTGCCAGCAGCCCCCTCGACAAAAACACCGGGGAGCTGTTTTTT. It yields the protein CASSPLDKNTGELFF.

CDR3 sequence: CASSLSLGGETQYF. The CDR3 DNA is TGTGCCAGCAGTTTATCGCTGGGGGGGGAGACCCAGTACTTC. The J gene is TRBJ2-5, the V gene TRBV27; 7 positions match TRBD2. J gave up 5 bases and V 0 bases, and 3 bases lay outside the gene matches. From germline, CDR1 is MNHEY and CDR2 SMNVEV (reference sequence). The CDR3 sequence is 14 residues long.

The CDR3 nucleotides read TGTGCCAGCAGCGGGGCGGGACAGGGGTACGGGGAGCTGTTTTTT. It is translated as CASSGAGQGYGELFF. The chain employs TRBV9 and TRBJ2-2; TRBD1 agrees at 10 bases. Trimming removed 3 bases from V and 7 bases from J; junction bases left unmatched: 6. This CDR3 region has 15 residues. The germline V gene has CDR1 SGDLS and CDR2 YYNGEE.

The chain combines TRBV11-3 with TRBJ2-1, with TRBD1 matching over 7 bases. The CDR3 has 14 residues. The V gene's germline CDR1 is SGHNT and CDR2 YENEEA. V lost 4 bases, J lost 7 bases, and 7 bases stayed unmatched. CDR3 sequence reads: CASSSYTGVNEQFF. CDR3 bases: TGTGCCAGCAGCTCCTACACAGGGGTGAATGAGCAGTTCTTC.

The V and J genes are TRBV7-9 and TRBJ1-4, with D possibly TRBD1 on 5 matching bases. Germline V gene data show CDR1 as SEHNR and CDR2 as FQNEAQ (reference sequence). CDR3 size: 14 residues. The ends were cut back, 1 base at V and 4 bases at J, with 7 bases in the middle. Here the CDR3 DNA reads TGTGCCAGCAGCTTAGGGGGGGTTAATGAAAAACTGTTTTTT. It codes for CASSLGGVNEKLFF.

This clone appeared once. The gene calls are TRBV2 and TRBJ1-1, with 7 bases lining up with TRBD1. V gave up 8 bases and J gave up 10 bases; unmatched junction bases: 13. Germline V lookup: CDR1 SNHLY, CDR2 FYNNEI. CDR3 length: 13 residues. The CDR3 sequence: CASLGRQGSGAFF. CDR3 coding DNA: TGTGCCAGCTTGGGCCGACAGGGTAGTGGAGCTTTCTTT.

The chain is built from TRBV27 and TRBJ2-5; D remains ambiguous. The CDR3 is 12 amino acids. Germline V gene lookup returns CDR1 MNHEY and CDR2 SMNVEV (reference sequence). The ends were cut back, 4 bases at V and 1 base at J, with 4 bases in the middle. The CDR3 is CASSSLQETQYF. The CDR3 bases are TGTGCCAGCAGTTCCCTCCAAGAGACCCAGTACTTC.

This clone was counted between two and nine times. V and J are TRBV7-3 and TRBJ1-1; a weak D match, TRBD1 (6 bases). Trimming stripped 2 bases from V and 3 bases from J, with 10 bases between. The germline V gene has CDR1 SGHTA and CDR2 FQGTGA. The CDR3 contains 14 residues. CDR3 in DNA: TGTGCCAGCAGCTTAGGGGGCTCCGACACTGAAGCTTTCTTT. Translation gives CASSLGGSDTEAFF.

This clone was seen only once. The CDR3: CASSSDGSYGYTF. CDR3 bases: TGCGCCAGCAGCTCCGACGGGAGTTATGGCTACACCTTC. The rearrangement uses TRBV5-1 and TRBJ1-2; D unresolved. Looked up from germline, CDR1 is SGHRS and CDR2 is YFSETQ. Trimming took off 3 bases at V and 5 bases at J, with 11 bases between the two ends. The CDR3 runs to 13 residues.

This chain joins TRBV6-5 and TRBJ2-7; D might be TRBD2 (5 bases). Germline V CDR1 and CDR2: MNHEY, SVGAGI. The CDR3 covers 15 residues. V shed 10 bases and J shed 3 bases, with 22 bases lying between them. This chain's CDR3 is CATTPPERGIYEQYF. The DNA for the CDR3 is TGTGCCACGACCCCCCCCGAGAGAGGGATCTACGAGCAGTACTTC.